The 31 T cell receptor beta chains listed next were all sequenced from one sample in a study of T-cell memory formation after mild COVID-19. TCRdb re-analysed the 5' RACE reads in MiXCR, keeping a single row per CDR3 protein. The profile shows 500,000 to 650,000 distinct CDR3 sequences, roughly 20% of them singletons. Sequencing input: PBMCs or a T cell subset sorted from them (not recorded which). The source is an adult woman who had mild COVID-19 (a few samples of this study predate the infection). Cell type and time point are not known.

This clonotype was seen only a few times. The rearrangement uses TRBV29-1 and TRBJ1-1; a weak D match, TRBD1 (5 bases). Trimming took off 7 bases at V and 5 bases at J, with 11 bases between the two ends. CDR3 length: 11 amino acids. Germline CDR1 reads SQVTM; CDR2 reads ANQGSEA. CDR3 amino acids: CSAIKGTEAFF. The CDR3 bases are TGCAGCGCAATTAAGGGGACTGAAGCTTTCTTT.

CDR3 DNA: TGTGCCAGCAGCTTAGGATCTCGGTCCGGGGAGCTGTTTTTT. It codes for CASSLGSRSGELFF. The J gene is TRBJ2-2, the V gene TRBV7-2; D is unclear. The CDR3 is 14 residues long. V was cut by 1 base and J by 6 bases, with 9 bases left in between. In germline, CDR1 is SGHTA, CDR2 FQGNSA.

The V call is TRBV3-1, the J call TRBJ2-1, with D possibly TRBD2 on 6 matching bases. The CDR3 loop spans 16 amino acids. Germline CDR1 is LGHDT and CDR2 is YNNKEL (reference sequence). V lost 1 base, J lost 9 bases, and 19 bases lay in between. CDR3 nucleotides: TGTGCCAGCAGCCAAGCGTGGGACTTCCTAACTGGTGAGCAGTTCTTC. Protein product: CASSQAWDFLTGEQFF.

The chain carries TRBV6-6 and TRBJ2-1, with 12 nucleotides matching TRBD2. The CDR3 has 15 amino acids. CDR1 is MNHNY, CDR2 SVGAGI, per germline (reference sequence). V shed 5 bases, J shed 5 bases, and the junction held 4 bases outside the gene matches. The CDR3 reads CASSASGGAHNEQFF. The CDR3, as DNA: TGTGCCAGCAGTGCTAGCGGGGGGGCCCACAATGAGCAGTTCTTC.

The V gene is TRBV18, the J gene TRBJ2-6, with D possibly TRBD2 on 5 matching bases. Germline CDR1 KGHSH, CDR2 LQKENI. CDR3 length: 16 amino acids. V lost 3 bases, J lost 1 base, and 10 bases lay in between. CDR3 sequence (DNA): TGTGCCAGCTCACCTAGAGGAGGTTCTGGGGCCAACGTCCTGACTTTC. Its protein product is CASSPRGGSGANVLTF.

The sample holds a few counts of this clonotype. The J gene is TRBJ2-1, the V gene TRBV24-1; TRBD2 agrees at 7 bases. The ends lost 7 bases at V and 4 bases at J; junction bases unmatched: 12. Germline assignment: CDR1 KGHDR and CDR2 SFDVKD. The CDR3 has 16 amino acids. The CDR3 loop is CATRRERGPHYNEQFF. CDR3 DNA: TGTGCCACCAGGCGGGAGCGAGGTCCCCATTACAATGAGCAGTTCTTC.

This clonotype was detected a few times. This chain links TRBV9 with TRBJ1-1; D is unclear. Per germline, CDR1 SGDLS and CDR2 YYNGEE. The CDR3 is 14 residues long. The V end was cut by 0 bases, the J end by 6 bases, with 12 bases between. CDR3 in DNA: TGTGCCAGCAGCGTAGATTTGAGGAGCCCTGAAGCTTTCTTT. Translating it yields CASSVDLRSPEAFF. Supplemented by reference TRBV9 and TRBJ1-1, the full variable domain reads DSGVTQTPKHLITATGQRVTLRCSPRSGDLSVYWYQQSLDQGLQFLIQYYNGEERAKGNILERFSAQQFPDLHSELNLSSLELGDSALYFCASSVDLRSPEAFFGQGTRLTVV.

The V gene is TRBV5-1, the J gene TRBJ2-2; D is unclear. V was shortened by 3 bases and J by 6 bases, with 9 bases between the two germline ends. The CDR3 runs 13 residues. Germline lookup yields CDR1 SGHRS and CDR2 YFSETQ. The CDR3 region is CASSSVDSGELFF. In DNA form, the CDR3 reads TGCGCCAGCAGCTCGGTTGATTCCGGGGAGCTGTTTTTT.

The chain couples TRBV20-1 to TRBJ1-2; 7 bases align to TRBD1. J was trimmed by 2 bases and V by 0 bases; bases with no gene match: 6. CDR3 length: 15 amino acids. The germline V gene has CDR1 DFQATT and CDR2 SNEGSKA (reference sequence). CDR3 in amino acids: CSARDSAQGNYGYTF. The CDR3 region has the DNA TGCAGTGCTAGAGATTCGGCACAGGGGAACTATGGCTACACCTTC.

This clonotype was found a few times. This rearrangement joins TRBV15 to TRBJ2-4; D is possibly TRBD1 or TRBD2 (5 bases each). The V end lost 0 bases, the J end lost 0 bases, and 18 bases lay between the germline ends. Germline lookup yields CDR1 LNHNV and CDR2 YYDKDF (reference sequence). This CDR3 is 19 amino acids long. As DNA, the CDR3 is TGTGCCACCAGCAGAGATTGGGGGAGAGATAACCTAGCCAAAAACATTCAGTACTTC. It translates to CATSRDWGRDNLAKNIQYF. The complete variable domain, with remaining parts taken from reference TRBV15 and TRBJ2-4, reads DAMVIQNPRYQVTQFGKPVTLSCSQTLNHNVMYWYQQKSSQAPKLLFHYYDKDFNNEADTPDNFQSRRPNTSFCFLDIRSPGLGDTAMYLCATSRDWGRDNLAKNIQYFGAGTRLSVL.

The chain joins TRBV7-2 to TRBJ2-1, with 7 bases that match TRBD2. There are 16 residues in the CDR3. Trimming at V came to 1 base and at J to 4 bases, leaving 7 bases not matched to a gene. Looked up from germline, CDR1 is SGHTA and CDR2 is FQGNSA. CDR3 DNA sequence: TGTGCCAGCAGCTTAGAGGATGGGGGGGGTTACAATGAGCAGTTCTTC. This sequence encodes CASSLEDGGGYNEQFF.

J is TRBJ1-4 and V is TRBV12-3 or TRBV12-4; 9 bases match TRBD1. The ends lost 3 bases at V and 8 bases at J; junction bases unmatched: 13. The CDR3 contains 17 residues. CDR3 DNA: TGTGCCAGCAGTTTCACATTACCGGGACAGGGAGGCGAAAAACTGTTTTTT. It codes for CASSFTLPGQGGEKLFF.

There are many counts of this clonotype. The rearrangement joins TRBV20-1 to TRBJ2-7, with 16 nucleotides matching TRBD2. Germline CDR1 reads DFQATT; CDR2 reads SNEGSKA (reference sequence). The CDR3 has 17 residues. V dropped 5 bases and J dropped 1; count of bases not matched to a gene: 8. This CDR3 reads CSAAGTSGGAESYEQYF. CDR3 sequence (DNA): TGCAGTGCTGCCGGGACTAGCGGGGGGGCCGAGTCCTACGAGCAGTACTTC.

This clonotype was seen more than once but under ten times. V is TRBV30 and J is TRBJ1-5; perhaps TRBD1 as D (5 bases). CDR3 length: 16 residues. Germline CDR1 and CDR2: GTSNPN and SVGIG (reference sequence). The V gene lost 0 bases and the J gene lost 5 bases, with 17 bases spanning the gap. CDR3 sequence reads: CAWSVRRSGPYQPQHF. Here the CDR3 DNA reads TGTGCCTGGAGTGTAAGACGGTCGGGGCCTTATCAGCCCCAGCATTTT.

This clonotype has at least ten counts. V is TRBV12-3 or TRBV12-4 and J is TRBJ2-2, with 9 positions matching TRBD2. V shed 8 bases, J shed 4 bases, and the junction held 8 bases outside the gene matches. The CDR3 length is 15 residues. The CDR3 coding sequence is TGTGCCAGCTCGACAAGCGGGAGGAGCACCGGGGAGCTGTTTTTT. This encodes CASSTSGRSTGELFF.

This clonotype was observed a handful of times. The CDR3 loop reads CASSLGTTYGYTF. Here the CDR3 DNA reads TGTGCCAGCAGTTTAGGGACAACCTATGGCTACACCTTC. V usage is TRBV27 and J usage is TRBJ1-2; tentative D call: TRBD1 (6 bases). Trimming left V 2 bases short and J 4 bases short, with 8 bases between. Germline CDR1 is MNHEY and CDR2 is SMNVEV (reference sequence). The CDR3 has 13 amino acids.

In this sample, this clonotype turned up a few times. This rearrangement joins TRBV24-1 to TRBJ2-3; D is ambiguous. Deletions cut 6 bases from V and 1 base from J, with 13 bases between. Germline loops: CDR1 KGHDR, CDR2 SFDVKD. The CDR3 is 15 amino acids. The DNA of the CDR3 is TGTGCCACCAGTAACACCGCGCAGGGCACAGATACGCAGTATTTT. Protein: CATSNTAQGTDTQYF.

There are many counts of this clonotype. This sequence joins TRBV5-1 and TRBJ2-1; weak D call: TRBD1 (6 bases). The CDR3 sequence is 15 residues long. Germline-derived CDR1 and CDR2 are SGHRS and YFSETQ. Trimming removed 0 bases from V and 6 bases from J, with 13 bases in between. In nucleotides, the CDR3 is TGCGCCAGCAGCTTGGACTCAGGGGAAGGCAATGAGCAGTTCTTC. It specifies CASSLDSGEGNEQFF.

This sequence joins TRBV29-1 and TRBJ2-7, with 8 positions matching TRBD1. V shed 5 bases and J 1 base; nucleotides not matched to a gene: 7. The length of the CDR3 is 14 residues. Germline V lookup: CDR1 SQVTM, CDR2 ANQGSEA. Here the CDR3 reads CSVKPGQASYEQYF. The DNA of the CDR3 is TGCAGCGTTAAACCGGGACAGGCTTCCTACGAGCAGTACTTC.

This clonotype was observed a handful of times. V gene TRBV24-1 combines with J gene TRBJ2-7; D is perhaps TRBD2 (6 bases). The CDR3 extends over 13 amino acids. The germline V gene encodes CDR1 KGHDR and CDR2 SFDVKD. V was clipped by 4 bases and J by 7 bases, with 13 bases between them. DNA for the CDR3: TGTGCCACCAGTGAACCTGGGACTCATGAGCAGTACTTC. Amino acids: CATSEPGTHEQYF.

The sample holds a few counts of this clonotype. This chain links TRBV4-1 with TRBJ2-6; D not resolved. Germline V gives CDR1 MGHRA, CDR2 YSYEKL. The CDR3 is 17 residues long. The V and J ends lost 0 bases and 2 bases respectively, with 11 bases between them. As DNA, the CDR3 is TGCGCCAGCAGCCAAGACCGTCCCAGTGCTGGGGCCAACGTCCTGACTTTC. This sequence encodes CASSQDRPSAGANVLTF.

This chain uses TRBV7-8 with TRBJ2-1; 7 bases align to TRBD2. V shed 4 bases, J shed 5 bases, and the junction held 8 bases outside the gene matches. The CDR3 contains 15 residues. Germline V CDR1 and CDR2: SGHVS, FQNEAQ. The CDR3 is CASSSRSGTDNEQFF. CDR3 bases: TGTGCCAGCAGCTCTAGAAGCGGGACGGACAATGAGCAGTTCTTC.

The chain links TRBV7-9 to TRBJ1-1; no reliable D call. V lost 1 base and J 7 bases, leaving 10 bases between the germline ends. This CDR3 is 13 amino acids long. Germline CDR1 reads SEHNR; CDR2 reads FQNEAQ (reference sequence). The CDR3 DNA sequence: TGTGCCAGCAGCTTAGAATCAGGTATTGAAGCTTTCTTT. This encodes CASSLESGIEAFF.

This clonotype was recorded at least ten times. The CDR3 bases are TGTGCCAGCAGCTTTGGACAGGGGAACTACGAGCAGTACTTC. This gives the protein CASSFGQGNYEQYF. The chain couples TRBV7-2 to TRBJ2-7; 9 nucleotides match TRBD1. The junction had 3 bases not matched to a gene; V was cut back by 3 bases and J by 3 bases. Germline V gene lookup returns CDR1 SGHTA and CDR2 FQGNSA. The CDR3 has 14 residues.

This clonotype was observed at least ten times. V and J are TRBV12-3 or TRBV12-4 and TRBJ1-1, with a weak D call TRBD1 (5 bases). The CDR3 length is 15 residues. Trimming took off 4 bases at V and 4 bases at J, with 16 bases between the two ends. The CDR3 DNA sequence: TGTGCCAGCAGTTCTATGGGGGGTAGGAGCACTGAAGCTTTCTTT. This encodes CASSSMGGRSTEAFF.

This clonotype was observed a handful of times. This sequence joins TRBV7-9 and TRBJ1-1; D unclear. The CDR3 is 16 residues long. Germline V gives CDR1 SEHNR, CDR2 FQNEAQ (reference sequence). The ends were cut back, 4 bases at V and 3 bases at J, with 18 bases in the middle. This chain's CDR3 is CASSSHSSPSDTEAFF. The CDR3 bases are TGTGCCAGCAGCTCCCACTCGTCTCCTTCTGACACTGAAGCTTTCTTT.

V usage is TRBV4-1 and J usage is TRBJ2-2; 12 bases agree with TRBD2. Germline loops: CDR1 MGHRA, CDR2 YSYEKL. The CDR3 has 17 amino acids. The ends lost 1 base at V and 6 bases at J; junction bases unmatched: 6. The CDR3 protein is CASSQGLAGVLPGELFF. In DNA form, the CDR3 reads TGCGCCAGCAGCCAAGGACTAGCGGGAGTACTGCCCGGGGAGCTGTTTTTT.

This clonotype has a handful of counts. V is TRBV10-3 and J is TRBJ1-2, with D possibly TRBD1 on 6 matching bases. Trimming pared 6 bases from V and 8 bases from J, leaving 16 bases between. The CDR3 runs 13 residues. The germline gives CDR1 ENHRY, CDR2 SYGVKD. This CDR3 is CAISLQGLDGYTF. The CDR3 DNA is TGTGCCATCAGCCTCCAGGGGCTGGACGGCTACACCTTC.

The chain is built from TRBV3-1 and TRBJ2-5; D remains ambiguous. The CDR3 has 14 amino acids. Germline V gene sequence: CDR1 LGHDT, CDR2 YNNKEL (reference sequence). V shed 4 bases and J shed 3 bases, with 12 bases lying between them. For the CDR3, the DNA is TGTGCCAGCAGCCCCGTTTCCGGCGAAGAGACCCAGTACTTC. Protein: CASSPVSGEETQYF.

This clonotype has only a few counts. The gene calls are TRBV7-6 and TRBJ2-5; D unclear. Germline V CDR1 and CDR2: SGHVS, FNYEAQ. The CDR3 runs to 17 residues. The V end lost 1 base, the J end lost 2 bases, and 17 bases lay between the germline ends. CDR3 nucleotide sequence: TGTGCCAGCAGCTTAGTGCTTACGGCTTCTCTTCAAGAGACCCAGTACTTC. The encoded protein is CASSLVLTASLQETQYF.

The V call is TRBV10-3, the J call TRBJ2-7; D possibly corresponds to TRBD2 (5 bases). V was pared by 2 bases and J by 1 base, with 15 bases between. CDR3 length: 16 residues. From germline, CDR1 is ENHRY and CDR2 SYGVKD. The CDR3 DNA sequence: TGTGCCATCAGTGAGGACGCGGGTGGTCGTTCCTACGAGCAGTACTTC. It encodes CAISEDAGGRSYEQYF.